These 24 T cell receptor beta chains share one sample of origin, sequenced in a study of cytomegalovirus exposure and HLA in healthy donors. 60 Vbeta and 13 Jbeta primers were used in PCR. Clones were read by immunoSEQ multiplex PCR, and TCRdb kept only the in-frame ones, dropping some. The repertoire consists of 90,000 to 120,000 clones, with roughly four fifths occurring once and the leading ten covering roughly 14%. Sequenced material: PBMCs. The receptors were sampled from a male donor in good health and CMV-seropositive.

The chain employs TRBV9 and TRBJ2-1, with 7 bases identical to TRBD2. CDR3 length equals 16 residues. V was clipped by 0 bases and J by 8 bases; unmatched bases: 11. The germline gives CDR1 SGDLS, CDR2 YYNGEE. CDR3 in DNA: TGTGCCAGCAGCGTAGTACCTCAGCCCAGCGGGGATGAGCAGTTCTTC. As protein: CASSVVPQPSGDEQFF.

The rearrangement joins TRBV19 to TRBJ1-1; tentatively, D is TRBD1 (5 bases). The CDR3 length is 15 residues. Per the germline V gene, CDR1 is LNHDA and CDR2 is SQIVND (reference sequence). V lost 3 bases and J 5 bases, leaving 16 bases between the germline ends. The CDR3 region has the DNA TGTGCCAGTAGTATCGTTGGAACAGGCCAAACTGAAGCTTTCTTT. It is translated as CASSIVGTGQTEAFF.

This clone was counted a few times. The rearrangement joins TRBV9 to TRBJ1-1, with 9 bases lining up with TRBD1. The CDR3 is 14 amino acids. Germline lookup yields CDR1 SGDLS and CDR2 YYNGEE. Unmatched junction bases numbered 5, after V lost 4 bases and J lost 4 bases. The CDR3, as DNA: TGTGCCAGCAGCCAAACGACAGGGGGCACTGAAGCTTTCTTT. It specifies CASSQTTGGTEAFF.

V is TRBV5-1 and J is TRBJ2-7; 8 nucleotides line up with TRBD1. After removal of 3 bases from V and 3 bases from J, the junction contained 5 bases not matched to a gene. This CDR3 contains 14 residues. Germline values: CDR1 SGHRS, CDR2 YFSETQ. CDR3 coding DNA: TGCGCCAGCAGCTCCGGACAGGGATACTACGAGCAGTACTTC. It encodes CASSSGQGYYEQYF.

The chain has TRBV27 and TRBJ2-5; TRBD1 is a possible D gene (5 bases). This CDR3 has 13 residues. Germline CDR1 MNHEY, CDR2 SMNVEV (reference sequence). The V and J ends lost 6 bases and 2 bases respectively, with 10 bases between them. CDR3 sequence: CASRGQGQETQYF. The CDR3 DNA is TGTGCCAGCAGAGGGCAGGGTCAAGAGACCCAGTACTTC.

This clone has more than one count but fewer than ten. The chain employs TRBV7-6 and TRBJ1-5, with 10 bases that match TRBD1. Per germline, CDR1 SGHVS and CDR2 FNYEAQ. After removal of 5 bases from V and 0 bases from J, the junction contained 4 bases not matched to a gene. The CDR3 is made up of 16 amino acids. CDR3 region: CASSPGTGDSNQPQHF. CDR3 in DNA: TGTGCCAGCAGCCCTGGGACAGGGGATAGCAATCAGCCCCAGCATTTT.

J is TRBJ2-7 and V is TRBV4-1, with D hard to call. The CDR3 extends over 14 amino acids. The germline gives CDR1 MGHRA, CDR2 YSYEKL. V lost 0 bases, J lost 2 bases, and 8 bases lay in between. CDR3 loop: CASSQDQRTYEQYF. In DNA, the CDR3 is TGCGCCAGCAGCCAAGATCAGCGCACCTACGAGCAGTACTTC.

The chain uses TRBV2 and TRBJ2-1; a possible D gene is TRBD2 (6 bases). Trimming removed 8 bases at V and 0 bases at J, with 14 bases between. The CDR3 contains 15 residues. CDR1 is SNHLY and CDR2 is FYNNEI in the germline V gene. DNA of the CDR3: TGTGCCAGCGGGGGACTTACGAGCTCCTACAATGAGCAGTTCTTC. It encodes CASGGLTSSYNEQFF.

CDR3 coding DNA: TGTGCCAGCTCCAGGGAGGGATTAATCGGCTCCTATGGCTACACCTTC. This codes for CASSREGLIGSYGYTF. The chain joins TRBV7-2 to TRBJ1-2, with D possibly TRBD1 on 5 matching bases. Germline V gene lookup returns CDR1 SGHTA and CDR2 FQGNSA. CDR3 length equals 16 residues. V lost 8 bases and J 4 bases, leaving 23 bases between the germline ends.

The rearrangement joins TRBV5-1 to TRBJ2-5; 8 nucleotides agree with TRBD2. Germline-derived CDR1 and CDR2 are SGHRS and YFSETQ. V shed 2 bases and J 4 bases; nucleotides not matched to a gene: 7. The CDR3 has 15 amino acids. The CDR3: CASSLVGTRGETQYF. CDR3 DNA: TGCGCCAGCAGCTTAGTCGGGACTAGAGGAGAGACCCAGTACTTC.

The rearrangement joins TRBV19 to TRBJ1-4; tentatively, D is TRBD1 (5 bases). This CDR3 is 14 amino acids long. Germline V lookup: CDR1 LNHDA, CDR2 SQIVND (reference sequence). The V gene lost 5 bases and the J gene lost 4 bases, with 11 bases spanning the gap. CDR3 protein: CASSEGANNEKLFF. The CDR3, as DNA: TGTGCCAGTAGTGAAGGGGCGAATAATGAAAAACTGTTTTTT.

This clone was counted a single time. The genes are TRBV5-6 and TRBJ1-6; possible D gene TRBD1, 6 bases. The V and J ends lost 7 bases and 9 bases respectively, with 17 bases between them. Germline CDR1 SGHDT, CDR2 YYEEEE. This CDR3 has 14 residues. The CDR3 region has the DNA TGTGCCAGCCGTCCCCGGACAGCAATTTCACCCCTCCACTTT. Translation gives CASRPRTAISPLHF.

The chain uses TRBV2 and TRBJ2-3; 9 nucleotides match TRBD2. The CDR3 is 15 amino acids. The V segment lost 1 base and the J segment 4 bases; nucleotides outside the gene matches: 3. The germline V gene has CDR1 SNHLY and CDR2 FYNNEI. DNA of the CDR3: TGTGCCAGCAGTGAAGGCGGGGGGGCCTCAGATACGCAGTATTTT. Amino acids: CASSEGGGASDTQYF.

The chain recombines TRBV2 with TRBJ1-1; D ambiguous. This CDR3 is built from 13 residues. The V gene's germline CDR1 is SNHLY and CDR2 FYNNEI. The V and J ends lost 3 bases and 2 bases respectively, with 7 bases between them. The CDR3 loop reads CASSDQSNTEAFF. The CDR3 DNA reads TGTGCCAGCAGTGACCAATCCAACACTGAAGCTTTCTTT.

The chain links TRBV30 to TRBJ1-2; TRBD1 might be the D (6 bases). The CDR3 loop spans 14 amino acids. Deletions cut 1 base from V and 7 bases from J, with 16 bases between. The germline CDR1 and CDR2 sequences are GTSNPN and SVGIG (reference sequence). CDR3: CAWSEDSYEGGYTF. The CDR3 DNA sequence: TGTGCCTGGAGTGAGGACAGCTACGAGGGTGGCTACACCTTC.

The genes are TRBV6-1 and TRBJ2-1, with D possibly matching TRBD1 (5 bases). Germline V gene data show CDR1 as MNHNS and CDR2 as SASEGT. This CDR3 is built from 15 residues. The V and J ends lost 3 bases and 0 bases respectively, with 9 bases between them. CDR3 in DNA: TGTGCCAGCAGTGAGGCCCAGGGCTCCTACAATGAGCAGTTCTTC. Protein product: CASSEAQGSYNEQFF.

The chain joins TRBV27 to TRBJ2-7, with 9 bases lining up with TRBD1. The J segment lost 9 bases and the V segment lost 6 bases, leaving 9 bases of the junction unmatched. This CDR3 is built from 13 residues. Germline assignment: CDR1 MNHEY and CDR2 SMNVEV (reference sequence). CDR3 sequence (DNA): TGTGCCAGCAGCCAGACTACAGGGGGCGTGCAGTACTTC. The encoded protein is CASSQTTGGVQYF.

The chain is built from TRBV6-6 and TRBJ1-5; tentative D call: TRBD1 (5 bases). This CDR3 spans 14 amino acids. Germline-derived CDR1 and CDR2 are MNHNY and SVGAGI (reference sequence). Trimming pared 0 bases from V and 7 bases from J, leaving 10 bases between. CDR3 sequence: CASSYSQGRQPQHF. Written as DNA, the CDR3 is TGTGCCAGCAGTTACTCCCAGGGTCGACAGCCCCAGCATTTT.

The chain has TRBV27 and TRBJ2-1; TRBD1 is a possible D gene (5 bases). The CDR3 is 12 amino acids. Trimming removed 4 bases from V and 10 bases from J, with 11 bases in between. Germline CDR1 and CDR2: MNHEY and SMNVEV (reference sequence). Here the CDR3 DNA reads TGTGCCAGCAGTTACAGGTACGACGAGCAGTTCTTC. As protein: CASSYRYDEQFF.

In this sample, this clone turned up a few times. The J gene is TRBJ2-7, the V gene TRBV7-9; 7 nucleotides align to TRBD1. This CDR3 has 16 residues. Germline CDR1 and CDR2: SEHNR and FQNEAQ (reference sequence). Losses at the gene ends were 5 bases for V and 3 bases for J; bases not matched to a gene: 13. The CDR3 region has the DNA TGTGCCAGCAGCATACCGACAGGGCCCCTGCACTACGAGCAGTACTTC. Protein product: CASSIPTGPLHYEQYF.

This clone was recorded once. This sequence joins TRBV7-6 and TRBJ2-7; TRBD2 agrees at 7 bases. The CDR3 loop spans 13 amino acids. V was clipped by 7 bases and J by 1 base; unmatched bases: 4. CDR1 is SGHVS and CDR2 is FNYEAQ in the germline V gene. The CDR3 bases are TGTGCCAGCACCACGGGGGGTTCCTACGAGCAGTACTTC. Translation gives CASTTGGSYEQYF.

The chain links TRBV7-6 to TRBJ2-5; D is possibly TRBD1 (6 bases). The V gene's germline CDR1 is SGHVS and CDR2 FNYEAQ. This CDR3 is 12 amino acids long. Between the trimmed V and J ends, which lost 5 bases and 4 bases, there was a span of 8 bases. The chain's CDR3 is CASSLRGETQYF. The CDR3 DNA reads TGTGCCAGCAGCCTCAGGGGAGAGACCCAGTACTTC.

The chain joins TRBV28 to TRBJ1-4, with 7 bases aligning to TRBD1. This CDR3 is 15 amino acids long. Germline CDR1 and CDR2: MDHEN and SYDVKM. V lost 4 bases, J lost 5 bases, and 7 bases stayed unmatched. The CDR3 reads CASSSSGGLNEKLFF. The CDR3 coding sequence is TGTGCCAGCAGTTCATCAGGGGGGCTCAATGAAAAACTGTTTTTT.

This chain connects TRBV19 to TRBJ2-7; 9 bases match TRBD1. Per germline, CDR1 LNHDA and CDR2 SQIVND (reference sequence). The CDR3 runs 13 residues. V shed 3 bases and J 3 bases; nucleotides not matched to a gene: 0. The CDR3 here is CASSMTGGYEQYF. The CDR3, as DNA: TGTGCCAGTAGTATGACAGGGGGCTACGAGCAGTACTTC.